This T cell receptor (beta chain) derives from a study of blood T cells in healthy people across ages. Study outcomes and limitations: Conclusively comparing naive with antigen-experienced cells was impossible with unsorted PBMCs. Aged donors had fewer naive CD4+ cells and lower diversity than long-lived donors. Donor CMV status was unknown, possibly confounding expanded clonotype changes.

Then a second PCR, running about 6 to 12 cycles, was carried out with a sample-barcoded 5' primer and a J-beta primer mix. Using its own MiXCR run on the 5' RACE reads, TCRdb lists one record per CDR3 protein. The sample shows about 590,000 distinct CDR3 sequences, 25% to 35% of them seen only once. This CDR3 has 12 residues. Germline CDR1 and CDR2: SQVTM and ANQGSEA. This clonotype was detected only a few times. As yet, its antigen is unknown. This chain links TRBV29-1 with TRBJ2-2; 7 bases are a match to TRBD1. This sequence was found in an elderly woman in good health. The sequenced sample consisted of blood. The chain's CDR3 is CTGGSNTGELFF. CDR3 DNA: TGCACAGGGGGATCGAACACCGGGGAGCTGTTTTTT.